This record covers a single T cell receptor (beta chain). Some clones are missing from TCRdb's copy, which holds only in-frame ones; the method was immunoSEQ multiplex PCR. The data contain 65,000 to 70,000 clones, 92% of them singletons. This sample is part of a study of T cells after somatic rescue of genetic block. This TCR derives from a man in his forties or fifties. Sequenced input: peripheral blood mononuclear cells (PBMCs).

CDR3 nucleotide sequence: TGTGCCAGCAGCCAAGTAGATTCGCTTTACGAGCAGTACTTC. Protein sequence: CASSQVDSLYEQYF. This rearrangement joins TRBV14 to TRBJ2-7; D gene unclear. Trimming took off 1 base at V and 4 bases at J, with 11 bases between the two ends. Germline V lookup: CDR1 SGHDN, CDR2 FVKESK. CDR3 length equals 14 residues. The complete variable domain, with remaining parts taken from reference TRBV14 and TRBJ2-7, reads EAGVTQFPSHSVIEKGQTVTLRCDPISGHDNLYWYRRVMGKEIKFLLHFVKESKQDESGMPNNRFLAERTGGTYSTLKVQPAELEDSGVYFCASSQVDSLYEQYFGPGTRLTVT.